These T cell receptor beta chains were read from a single sample in a study of T cell changes during pregnancy in multiple sclerosis. Clones were sequenced by immunoSEQ multiplex PCR, and TCRdb holds only the in-frame ones, with some missing. The sample consists of 39,000 or so clones, about 94% of them appearing once. The material sequenced was CD8+ T cells from peripheral blood mononuclear cells, taken in the third trimester of pregnancy. The receptors shown here come from a female donor with multiple sclerosis, enrolled in a pregnancy study. Both conserved end residues are trimmed from each CDR3. Expanded clones are given a class, and other clones once, few, many or no size at all.

abundance: .
j_gene: TRBJ1-2
len: 12
v_gene: TRBV6-5
CDR3aa: ASSPREEQGGYT

abundance: .
j_gene: TRBJ2-1
len: 12
v_gene: TRBV6-1
CDR3aa: ASSEDYTMMRQF

abundance: .
j_gene: TRBJ2-1
len: 15
v_gene: TRBV7-8
CDR3aa: ASSFAGTSGVYNEQF

abundance: few
j_gene: TRBJ2-3
len: 16
v_gene: TRBV11-3
CDR3aa: ASSRKQKAGVGTDTQY

abundance: .
j_gene: TRBJ2-1
len: 14
v_gene: TRBV15
CDR3aa: ATSRDFGGSYNEQF

abundance: .
j_gene: TRBJ2-1
len: 11
v_gene: TRBV29-1
CDR3aa: SVGGLGISEQF

abundance: .
j_gene: TRBJ2-2
len: 12
v_gene: TRBV19
CDR3aa: ASSIGFPAGELF

abundance: .
j_gene: TRBJ2-3
len: 14
v_gene: TRBV5-1
CDR3aa: ASSLPGGSSTDTQY

abundance: .
j_gene: TRBJ2-1
len: 14
v_gene: TRBV6-6
CDR3aa: ASSPKGTSGRDEQF

abundance: .
j_gene: TRBJ2-1
len: 13
v_gene: TRBV6-5
CDR3aa: ASSYSGEGPARQF

abundance: .
j_gene: TRBJ1-5
len: 11
v_gene: TRBV27
CDR3aa: ASSPGVGQPQH

abundance: once
j_gene: TRBJ2-1
len: 15
v_gene: TRBV25-1
CDR3aa: ASSEKVLAGAPWEQF

abundance: .
j_gene: TRBJ2-7
len: 12
v_gene: TRBV2
CDR3aa: ASSGDVTVNEQY

abundance: .
j_gene: TRBJ2-3
len: 13
v_gene: TRBV28
CDR3aa: ASRRQGFSTDTQY

abundance: .
j_gene: TRBJ2-7
len: 13
v_gene: TRBV27
CDR3aa: ASSLSGGRVYEQY

abundance: .
j_gene: TRBJ2-7
len: 14
v_gene: TRBV7-9
CDR3aa: ASSSPGDSSSYEQY

abundance: .
j_gene: TRBJ2-3
len: 13
v_gene: TRBV14
CDR3aa: ASCAGGTNTDTQY

abundance: .
j_gene: TRBJ2-1
len: 15
v_gene: TRBV5-4
CDR3aa: ASSLTSGSASYNEQF

abundance: .
j_gene: TRBJ2-3
len: 14
v_gene: TRBV27
CDR3aa: ASSARQGWDTDTQY

abundance: .
j_gene: TRBJ1-6
len: 12
v_gene: TRBV5-1
CDR3aa: ASSRGQGSSPLH

abundance: few
j_gene: TRBJ2-1
len: 13
v_gene: TRBV6-4
CDR3aa: ASSDGSGGNNEQF

abundance: .
j_gene: TRBJ2-1
len: 15
v_gene: TRBV23-1
CDR3aa: ASSQSRPPPPPNEQF

abundance: .
j_gene: TRBJ1-1
len: 13
v_gene: TRBV4-3
CDR3aa: ASSQDRGGNTEAF

abundance: .
j_gene: TRBJ2-5
len: 13
v_gene: TRBV27
CDR3aa: ASSPVPELQETQY

abundance: .
j_gene: TRBJ1-1
len: 14
v_gene: TRBV29-1
CDR3aa: SVEDPGQGLGTEAF

abundance: .
j_gene: TRBJ2-2
len: 14
v_gene: TRBV4-1
CDR3aa: ASSLQGAPNTGELF

abundance: .
j_gene: TRBJ1-1
len: 15
v_gene: TRBV28
CDR3aa: ASTQAGTGSMNTEAF

abundance: .
j_gene: TRBJ2-7
len: 15
v_gene: TRBV7-6
CDR3aa: ASSLGYSPTEVYEQY

abundance: once
j_gene: TRBJ2-3
len: 16
v_gene: TRBV28
CDR3aa: ASSSRDRGRQPSGTQY

abundance: .
j_gene: TRBJ2-4
len: 15
v_gene: TRBV27
CDR3aa: ASTSLRGIEAKNIQY

abundance: .
j_gene: TRBJ2-6
len: 12
v_gene: TRBV5-6
CDR3aa: ASSFGSGANVLT

abundance: .
j_gene: TRBJ2-1
len: 12
v_gene: TRBV13
CDR3aa: ASSFGNRGNEQF

abundance: once
j_gene: TRBJ1-1
len: 18
v_gene: TRBV7-6
CDR3aa: ASSPDLRDSFPFMNTEAF

abundance: .
j_gene: TRBJ2-5
len: 12
v_gene: TRBV5-6
CDR3aa: ASSPSGTSGNQY

abundance: .
j_gene: TRBJ2-1
len: 15
v_gene: TRBV7-9
CDR3aa: ASSLRGQGGSYNEQF

abundance: .
j_gene: TRBJ2-7
len: 11
v_gene: TRBV28
CDR3aa: ASMWGISYEQY

abundance: .
j_gene: TRBJ2-7
len: 11
v_gene: TRBV7-3
CDR3aa: ASSFGGVNEQY

abundance: .
j_gene: TRBJ2-1
len: 13
v_gene: TRBV6-1
CDR3aa: ASSEVRDRGNEQF

abundance: .
j_gene: TRBJ2-1
len: 14
v_gene: TRBV6-5
CDR3aa: ASSYQAGSSYNEQF

abundance: .
j_gene: TRBJ2-2
len: 15
v_gene: TRBV5-1
CDR3aa: ASSSHLAGANTGELF

abundance: .
j_gene: TRBJ2-4
len: 15
v_gene: TRBV7-2
CDR3aa: ASSLPRTDVAKNIQY

abundance: .
j_gene: TRBJ1-2
len: 15
v_gene: TRBV28
CDR3aa: ASSLKEASETFYGYT

abundance: .
j_gene: TRBJ2-3
len: 14
v_gene: TRBV5-1
CDR3aa: ASSLGGNPSTDTQY

abundance: .
j_gene: TRBJ2-7
len: 12
v_gene: TRBV27
CDR3aa: ATSYAGGQGEQY

abundance: .
j_gene: TRBJ1-1
len: 12
v_gene: TRBV19
CDR3aa: ASSRTLGGTEAF

abundance: .
j_gene: TRBJ2-7
len: 12
v_gene: TRBV7-2
CDR3aa: ASRSGDRVGEQY

abundance: .
j_gene: TRBJ2-7
len: 13
v_gene: TRBV28
CDR3aa: ASSFYGTSFDEQY

abundance: .
j_gene: TRBJ2-1
len: 13
v_gene: TRBV2
CDR3aa: ASRLSGSSYNEQF

abundance: .
j_gene: TRBJ2-7
len: 7
v_gene: TRBV10-3
CDR3aa: AISNRQP

abundance: .
j_gene: TRBJ2-4
len: 16
v_gene: TRBV18
CDR3aa: ASSPRQGGGVVKNIQY

abundance: .
j_gene: TRBJ2-7
len: 9
v_gene: TRBV27
CDR3aa: ASGGLLKQY

abundance: .
j_gene: TRBJ2-1
len: 14
v_gene: TRBV5-1
CDR3aa: ASSSTRDSPYNEQF

abundance: once
j_gene: TRBJ2-7
len: 12
v_gene: TRBV10-1
CDR3aa: ASSSGTASYEQY